The 24 T cell receptor beta chains reported below all come from one sample, sequenced in a study of beta chain features in type 1 diabetes. General study findings and limits: Moderate yet significant TCRB CDR3 shortening was seen in Type 1 diabetes patients in all four CD4+ subsets.

All of the isolated RNA was reverse transcribed, so expressed TCRB transcripts were sequenced. Produced via immunoSEQ multiplex PCR; TCRdb's table is partial and in-frame only. The table records 500,000 to 800,000 clones, about an eighth of them present only once. These TCRs' antigens remain unknown. Sequenced material: naive CD4+ T cells from blood. All receptors come from a young man with type 1 diabetes.

This clone was detected a few times. J is TRBJ2-3 and V is TRBV5-8; D assignment may be TRBD1 or TRBD2 (5 bases each). CDR3 length equals 16 residues. The germline gives CDR1 SGHTS, CDR2 YDEGEE. V was shortened by 0 bases and J by 1 base, with 12 bases between the two germline ends. Written as DNA, the CDR3 is TGTGCCAGCAGCTTGGGGGGGACCCCAGGCACAGATACGCAGTATTTT. Residues: CASSLGGTPGTDTQYF.

This clone was seen a handful of times. The gene calls are TRBV28 and TRBJ2-1; weak D call: TRBD2 (5 bases). The CDR3 is 14 amino acids. Germline V gives CDR1 MDHEN, CDR2 SYDVKM. Trimming shortened V by 3 bases and J by 4 bases, and 10 bases separated the two germline ends. The CDR3 DNA is TGTGCCAGCAGTTTTTTGGGAGATTACAATGAGCAGTTCTTC. It is translated as CASSFLGDYNEQFF.

This clone was observed a few times. The gene calls are TRBV7-2 and TRBJ2-2; D is ambiguous. The CDR3 covers 14 residues. The V gene's germline CDR1 is SGHTA and CDR2 FQGNSA. Between the trimmed V and J ends, which lost 5 bases and 7 bases, there was a span of 14 bases. CDR3: CASSQPGLHGELFF. For the CDR3, the DNA is TGTGCCAGCAGCCAACCGGGCCTTCACGGGGAGCTGTTTTTT.

This chain joins TRBV7-3 and TRBJ2-3; D is possibly TRBD1 (6 bases). CDR3 length equals 14 residues. The V end lost 4 bases, the J end lost 4 bases, and 12 bases lay between the germline ends. CDR1 SGHTA and CDR2 FQGTGA come from the germline V gene. CDR3 DNA: TGTGCCAGCAGCTCACCCCCAGGGGCAGATACGCAGTATTTT. Its protein is CASSSPPGADTQYF.

In its sample, this clone was seen a few times. V usage is TRBV6-5 and J usage is TRBJ2-7; tentatively, D is TRBD2 (7 bases). Germline CDR1 and CDR2: MNHEY and SVGAGI. The CDR3 is made up of 15 amino acids. Trimming cost V 2 bases and J 3 bases, with 14 bases left between them. The CDR3 DNA is TGTGCCAGCAGTTACGCCGCGGGGGCCGACTACGAGCAGTACTTC. Its protein product is CASSYAAGADYEQYF.

This clone was seen more than once but under ten times. The CDR3 DNA follows: TGTGCCAGCACCCAGGGGTGGTTACAGCAGTACTTC. Its translation is CASTQGWLQQYF. V gene TRBV7-2 combines with J gene TRBJ2-7; tentatively, D is TRBD1 (6 bases). The CDR3 is 12 amino acids. V gave up 7 bases and J gave up 8 bases, with 15 bases separating them. Per germline, CDR1 SGHTA and CDR2 FQGNSA.

The genes are TRBV2 and TRBJ1-5, with 10 bases aligning to TRBD1. The V and J ends lost 0 bases and 11 bases, in that order; junction bases with no gene match: 7. This CDR3 is 15 amino acids long. From germline, CDR1 is SNHLY and CDR2 FYNNEI. CDR3 sequence (DNA): TGTGCCAGCAGTGAAGCACCGGGACAGGGGTCGGCCCAGCATTTT. Translating it yields CASSEAPGQGSAQHF.

The chain combines TRBV6-6 with TRBJ1-4, with 10 bases matching TRBD1. Germline-derived CDR1 and CDR2 are MNHNY and SVGAGI (reference sequence). This CDR3 region has 16 residues. The V and J ends lost 4 bases and 12 bases, in that order; junction bases with no gene match: 14. The CDR3 nucleotides are TGTGCCAGCAGTTCTCCCGACAGGGGGCGCCTGGTAGAACTGTTTTTT. Amino acids: CASSSPDRGRLVELFF.

The rearrangement uses TRBV13 and TRBJ2-3, with D tentatively TRBD1 (6 bases). V was cut by 0 bases and J by 2 bases, with 12 bases left in between. The CDR3 totals 16 residues. Germline V gene lookup returns CDR1 PRHDT and CDR2 FYEKMQ (reference sequence). In DNA, the CDR3 is TGTGCCAGCAGCTTAGGGACAGGTATCCTCACAGATACGCAGTATTTT. Translated: CASSLGTGILTDTQYF.

This clone was recorded a few times. At the DNA level, this CDR3 is encoded by other sequences in the same sample as well. The V gene is TRBV29-1, the J gene TRBJ2-5; 7 bases are shared with TRBD1. The germline V gene encodes CDR1 SQVTM and CDR2 ANQGSEA. J lost 4 bases, V lost 4 bases, and 6 bases had no gene match. CDR3 length: 13 amino acids. This CDR3 is CSVGQGVRETQYF. CDR3 coding DNA: TGCAGCGTTGGACAGGGTGTGAGAGAGACCCAGTACTTC.

There are a few counts of this clone. The rearrangement joins TRBV27 to TRBJ1-2, with TRBD1 matching 9 bases. CDR3 length equals 14 residues. Losses at the gene ends were 3 bases for V and 5 bases for J; bases not matched to a gene: 4. Germline V gene sequence: CDR1 MNHEY, CDR2 SMNVEV (reference sequence). In DNA form, the CDR3 reads TGTGCCAGCAGTTTGGACAGGGGCATTTATGGCTACACCTTC. Translation gives CASSLDRGIYGYTF.

The chain has TRBV9 and TRBJ2-1; unclear D gene. Trimming removed 0 bases at V and 0 bases at J, with 4 bases between. The CDR3 consists of 14 residues. Per germline, CDR1 SGDLS and CDR2 YYNGEE. CDR3 residues: CASSVEYSYNEQFF. CDR3 in DNA: TGTGCCAGCAGCGTAGAGTACTCCTACAATGAGCAGTTCTTC.

Comments on this clone: This specimen includes other DNA sequences encoding the same CDR3. This chain connects TRBV4-3 to TRBJ1-1, with D perhaps TRBD1 (5 bases). The CDR3 loop spans 15 amino acids. Germline CDR1 LGHNA, CDR2 YSLEER. V lost 0 bases and J 3 bases, leaving 11 bases between the germline ends. The CDR3 loop reads CASSQDQGGDTEAFF. For the CDR3, the DNA is TGCGCCAGCAGCCAAGATCAGGGAGGGGACACTGAAGCTTTCTTT.

The chain combines TRBV28 with TRBJ2-7, with D perhaps matching TRBD1 or TRBD2 (5 bases each). Germline CDR1 MDHEN, CDR2 SYDVKM. The CDR3 runs 12 residues. V lost 6 bases and J lost 4, with 10 bases in between. CDR3 bases: TGTGCCAGCAGCGTCTGGGGGTACGAGCAGTACTTC. It specifies CASSVWGYEQYF.

As DNA, the CDR3 is TGTGCCAGCAGCCCCCCCGGACTAGTCTCCTACGAGCAGTACTTC. Encoded protein: CASSPPGLVSYEQYF. J is TRBJ2-7 and V is TRBV21-1; TRBD2, the table's D call, lacks a check against the DNA. TRBV21-1 is an annotated pseudogene. The CDR3 contains 15 residues.

The rearrangement joins TRBV5-4 to TRBJ2-5; possibly TRBD1 for D (6 bases). The CDR3 runs to 14 residues. With 0 bases removed from V and 4 bases from J, the gap between germline ends came to 10 bases. Per germline, CDR1 SGHNT and CDR2 YYREEE (reference sequence). The CDR3: CASSLVGAGETQYF. The CDR3, as DNA: TGTGCCAGCAGCTTGGTGGGGGCCGGAGAGACCCAGTACTTC.

The sample holds a few counts of this clone. The chain joins TRBV25-1 to TRBJ2-5; D could derive from TRBD1 or TRBD2 (5 bases each). V shed 1 base and J shed 5 bases, with 11 bases lying between them. There are 14 residues in the CDR3. Germline V gene sequence: CDR1 MGHDK, CDR2 SYGVNS. CDR3 residues: CASSESRGSETQYF. CDR3 nucleotides: TGTGCCAGCAGTGAATCACGGGGCTCGGAGACCCAGTACTTC.

The J gene is TRBJ1-2, the V gene TRBV9; 8 bases match TRBD1. V trimming: 4 bases; J trimming: 7 bases; junction bases outside the gene matches: 12. The CDR3 loop spans 15 amino acids. Germline V gene data show CDR1 as SGDLS and CDR2 as YYNGEE. The CDR3 sequence is CASSTTGVGYRGYTF. CDR3 nucleotides: TGTGCCAGCAGCACGACAGGGGTGGGTTATCGTGGCTACACCTTC. The whole variable domain, filled in from reference TRBV9 and TRBJ1-2, reads DSGVTQTPKHLITATGQRVTLRCSPRSGDLSVYWYQQSLDQGLQFLIQYYNGEERAKGNILERFSAQQFPDLHSELNLSSLELGDSALYFCASSTTGVGYRGYTFGSGTRLTVV.

The chain couples TRBV5-1 to TRBJ2-5; D perhaps matches TRBD1 (7 bases). CDR1 is SGHRS, CDR2 YFSETQ, per germline. The CDR3 sequence is 14 residues long. Trimming took 3 bases from V and 2 from J, leaving 11 bases between them. For the CDR3, the DNA is TGCGCCAGCAGCTGGAGGGACAGTCAAGAGACCCAGTACTTC. Its protein product is CASSWRDSQETQYF.

This clone occurred a few times. The chain is built from TRBV7-9 and TRBJ1-2; D might be TRBD1 (5 bases). The ends were cut back, 6 bases at V and 9 bases at J, with 14 bases in the middle. CDR1 and CDR2 from the germline V gene are SEHNR and FQNEAQ (reference sequence). The CDR3 length is 12 residues. The CDR3 DNA is TGTGCCAGCAGTCCGTCCGGGGCGAGCTACACCTTC. This gives the protein CASSPSGASYTF.

The gene calls are TRBV29-1 and TRBJ2-1; a possible D gene is TRBD1 (5 bases). The germline V gene encodes CDR1 SQVTM and CDR2 ANQGSEA. V lost 7 bases and J 0 bases, leaving 13 bases between the germline ends. The length of the CDR3 is 14 residues. CDR3 loop: CSADTESSYNEQFF. Here the CDR3 DNA reads TGCAGCGCGGACACTGAGAGCTCCTACAATGAGCAGTTCTTC.

This chain uses TRBV9 with TRBJ2-1; the D gene is possibly TRBD1 (6 bases). CDR1 is SGDLS and CDR2 is YYNGEE in the germline V gene. The CDR3 is 15 residues long. V gave up 0 bases and J gave up 9 bases, with 16 bases separating them. CDR3 nucleotide sequence: TGTGCCAGCAGCGTAGTGGACAGCGGAACCTTTGAGCAGTTCTTC. It translates to CASSVVDSGTFEQFF.

This clone was counted a few times. The V call is TRBV4-3, the J call TRBJ2-7; a possible D gene is TRBD1 (5 bases). The CDR3 runs to 13 residues. V dropped 0 bases and J dropped 7 bases, with 10 bases sitting between them. Germline lookup yields CDR1 LGHNA and CDR2 YSLEER. As DNA, the CDR3 is TGCGCCAGCAGCCAAGATAGGGGCCAGGAGCAGTACTTC. Protein sequence: CASSQDRGQEQYF.

The genes are TRBV4-3 and TRBJ1-2; 7 nucleotides line up with TRBD1. The V gene end was trimmed by 2 bases and the J gene end by 6 bases; junction bases not matched to a gene: 3. The CDR3 sequence is 13 residues long. Germline assignment: CDR1 LGHNA and CDR2 YSLEER. CDR3 sequence: CASSQQGGDGYTF. The CDR3, as DNA: TGCGCCAGCAGCCAACAAGGGGGCGATGGCTACACCTTC.